A single sample gave rise to the 4 T cell receptor beta chains below, sequenced in a study of identical twins. TCRdb processed the 5' RACE reads anew with MiXCR; each CDR3 protein has one entry. Among fewer than 450,000 distinct CDR3 sequences, around 9% were seen once, and the ten largest hold 8% to 10%. The source material was naive T cells sorted from blood. These TCRs come from a woman in her forties or fifties in good health.

V is TRBV5-1 and J is TRBJ2-7; no firm D call. The V end was cut by 0 bases, the J end by 2 bases, with 9 bases between. Germline V gives CDR1 SGHRS, CDR2 YFSETQ. This CDR3 is built from 14 residues. DNA of the CDR3: TGCGCCAGCAGCTTGGCAGGCCAAGCCTACGAGCAGTACTTC. Translated, it gives CASSLAGQAYEQYF.

This clonotype was detected many times. This CDR3 reads CASSFGPVRGSSTDTQYF. CDR3 DNA sequence: TGTGCCAGCAGTTTCGGTCCGGTCCGGGGCTCTAGCACAGATACGCAGTATTTT. J is TRBJ2-3 and V is TRBV27; D tentatively reads TRBD1 or TRBD2 (5 bases each). V was trimmed by 3 bases and J by 0 bases, leaving 19 bases between them. The CDR3 totals 18 residues. The germline gives CDR1 MNHEY, CDR2 SMNVEV (reference sequence).

This clonotype was found a few times. This chain connects TRBV12-3 or TRBV12-4 to TRBJ2-3; unclear D gene. The CDR3 runs 14 residues. V was shortened by 4 bases and J by 9 bases, with 17 bases between the two germline ends. CDR3 nucleotide sequence: TGTGCCAGCAGTTCGTCCCCCCGGGTGCGCACGCAGTATTTT. Translation gives CASSSSPRVRTQYF.

This clonotype was found once. The chain is built from TRBV9 and TRBJ2-2, with D tentatively TRBD2 (5 bases). V was pared by 4 bases and J by 1 base, with 17 bases between. There are 17 residues in the CDR3. CDR1 is SGDLS and CDR2 is YYNGEE in the germline V gene. CDR3 nucleotide sequence: TGTGCCAGCAGCCTAAAGCCCGGGGTCCTGAACACCGGGGAGCTGTTTTTT. Its protein is CASSLKPGVLNTGELFF.